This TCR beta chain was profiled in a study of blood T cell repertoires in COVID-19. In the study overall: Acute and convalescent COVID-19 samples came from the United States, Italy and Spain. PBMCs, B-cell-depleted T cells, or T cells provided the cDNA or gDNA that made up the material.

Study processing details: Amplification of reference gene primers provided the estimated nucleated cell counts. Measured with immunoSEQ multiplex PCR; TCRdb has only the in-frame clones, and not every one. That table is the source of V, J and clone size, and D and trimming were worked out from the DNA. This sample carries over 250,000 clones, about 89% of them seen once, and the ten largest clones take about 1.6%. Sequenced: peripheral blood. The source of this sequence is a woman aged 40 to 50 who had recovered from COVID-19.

CDR3 in amino acids: CASTISRGQGQGYSNQPQHF. DNA of the CDR3: TGTGCCAGTACCATATCCCGGGGACAGGGGCAGGGTTATAGCAATCAGCCCCAGCATTTT. This chain links TRBV19 with TRBJ1-5; 10 bases align to TRBD1. Trimming removed 7 bases from V and 0 bases from J; junction bases left unmatched: 18. This CDR3 contains 20 residues. Germline V gene sequence: CDR1 LNHDA, CDR2 SQIVND (reference sequence).